The next 19 T cell receptor beta chains were all read from a single sample in a study of somatic mutations in cytotoxic T cells in rheumatoid arthritis (dated 2017 in TCRdb). Libraries were constructed by the immunoSEQ multiplex PCR assay. TCRdb provides this immuneACCESS table in a form limited to in-frame rearrangements. Some clones are lacking; in checked studies, under half of them reflect an unresolved V gene, and why the rest are absent is not known. The sample data list about 18,000 clones, and about three quarters of these were observed just once. The top ten constitute under 30% of the sample. The sample taken for sequencing was CD8+ T cells sorted from blood. These TCRs come from an adult with rheumatoid arthritis.

V gene TRBV7-9 combines with J gene TRBJ2-7; D is unresolved. The CDR3 is 13 amino acids. Trimming removed 2 bases at V and 2 bases at J, with 7 bases between. Per germline, CDR1 SEHNR and CDR2 FQNEAQ (reference sequence). The CDR3 is CASSLSSTYEQYF. CDR3 coding DNA: TGTGCCAGCAGCTTAAGCAGTACCTACGAGCAGTACTTC.

The chain has TRBV27 and TRBJ2-2, with D unresolved. Germline lookup yields CDR1 MNHEY and CDR2 SMNVEV (reference sequence). The CDR3 extends over 14 amino acids. Trimming left V 4 bases short and J 5 bases short, with 11 bases between. The CDR3 coding sequence is TGTGCCAGCAGTTCCCCCTTAGGAACCGGGGAGCTGTTTTTT. It specifies CASSSPLGTGELFF.

The chain couples TRBV6-4 to TRBJ2-1, with D possibly matching TRBD1 (7 bases). This CDR3 has 15 amino acids. Germline V gene sequence: CDR1 MRHNA, CDR2 SNTAGT. Trimming left V 3 bases short and J 7 bases short, with 16 bases between. CDR3 in amino acids: CASSEGGGSMNEQFF. The CDR3 DNA reads TGTGCCAGCAGTGAAGGAGGGGGCTCTATGAATGAGCAGTTCTTC.

This chain joins TRBV5-6 and TRBJ2-1; 9 bases fit TRBD2. The CDR3 is 17 amino acids. J gave up 6 bases and V 4 bases, and 14 bases lay outside the gene matches. Germline-derived CDR1 and CDR2 are SGHDT and YYEEEE. CDR3 amino acids: CASSREGAGGYLNEQFF. The CDR3 bases are TGTGCCAGCAGCCGGGAAGGGGCGGGGGGGTACCTCAATGAGCAGTTCTTC.

The V call is TRBV5-1, the J call TRBJ2-6, with D tentatively TRBD1 or TRBD2 (5 bases each). The CDR3 loop spans 16 amino acids. V shed 0 bases and J shed 3 bases, with 10 bases lying between them. Germline V lookup: CDR1 SGHRS, CDR2 YFSETQ. CDR3 in amino acids: CASSLDWDGGANVLTF. CDR3 sequence (DNA): TGCGCCAGCAGCTTGGATTGGGACGGTGGGGCCAACGTCCTGACTTTC.

The genes are TRBV6-1 and TRBJ1-5, with 7 bases fitting TRBD1. The CDR3 contains 14 residues. The V and J ends lost 8 bases and 1 base, in that order; junction bases with no gene match: 5. Per the germline V gene, CDR1 is MNHNS and CDR2 is SASEGT. CDR3 amino acids: CASCQGESNQPQHF. In DNA form, the CDR3 reads TGTGCCAGCTGCCAGGGGGAGAGCAATCAGCCCCAGCATTTT.

V gene TRBV27 combines with J gene TRBJ2-5, with 8 bases matching TRBD1. Germline CDR1 MNHEY, CDR2 SMNVEV (reference sequence). The CDR3 sequence is 12 residues long. The trim removed 10 bases at V and 4 bases at J, leaving 5 bases unmatched. The CDR3 loop reads CATRQGRETQYF. In DNA form, the CDR3 reads TGTGCCACCAGACAGGGGCGAGAGACCCAGTACTTC.

The genes are TRBV5-1 and TRBJ2-3; tentative D call: TRBD2 (5 bases). V was trimmed by 3 bases and J by 2 bases, leaving 19 bases between them. Germline V gene data show CDR1 as SGHRS and CDR2 as YFSETQ. This CDR3 region has 17 residues. CDR3 bases: TGCGCCAGCAGCTGGCAAAAGGAGGCCTTCCCCACAGATACGCAGTATTTT. As protein: CASSWQKEAFPTDTQYF.

In DNA form, the CDR3 reads TGTGCCAGCAGCGACAGAAACGAGCAGTACTTC. This encodes CASSDRNEQYF. This chain joins TRBV13 and TRBJ2-7; tentative D call: TRBD1 (5 bases). CDR3 size: 11 residues. Germline CDR1 reads PRHDT; CDR2 reads FYEKMQ (reference sequence). V dropped 5 bases and J dropped 5 bases, with 7 bases sitting between them.

This clone was seen once. The chain is built from TRBV7-9 and TRBJ1-2, with 7 bases that match TRBD1. Germline values: CDR1 SEHNR, CDR2 FQNEAQ (reference sequence). V dropped 2 bases and J dropped 4; count of bases not matched to a gene: 10. This CDR3 contains 16 residues. CDR3 DNA sequence: TGTGCCAGCAGCTTACCCAACCGACAGGGAGTCTATGGCTACACCTTC. Translating gives CASSLPNRQGVYGYTF. The entire variable domain, with the rest obtained from reference TRBV7-9 and TRBJ1-2, is as follows: DTGVSQNPRHKITKRGQNVTFRCDPISEHNRLYWYRQTLGQGPEFLTYFQNEAQLEKSRLLSDRFSAERPKGSFSTLEIQRTEQGDSAMYLCASSLPNRQGVYGYTFGSGTRLTVV.

The rearrangement joins TRBV10-3 to TRBJ1-2; D is undetermined. The germline V gene has CDR1 ENHRY and CDR2 SYGVKD. V was shortened by 10 bases and J by 3 bases, with 12 bases between the two germline ends. The CDR3 contains 12 residues. CDR3 nucleotide sequence: TGTGCCACCTACGGAAGCGACTATGGCTACACCTTC. Amino acids: CATYGSDYGYTF.

The gene calls are TRBV28 and TRBJ1-1; D is undetermined. The V gene lost 2 bases and the J gene lost 7 bases, with 8 bases spanning the gap. Looked up from germline, CDR1 is MDHEN and CDR2 is SYDVKM. This CDR3 contains 12 residues. CDR3 nucleotide sequence: TGTGCCAGCAGTTTAGGGAGGTTTGAAGCTTTCTTT. Translation: CASSLGRFEAFF.

This chain connects TRBV27 to TRBJ1-1; D may be TRBD1 (5 bases). This CDR3 has 16 residues. V gave up 8 bases and J gave up 6 bases, with 25 bases separating them. CDR1 and CDR2 (germline): MNHEY, SMNVEV (reference sequence). For the CDR3, the DNA is TGTGCCAGCTGGGGCGGGGTCAACTTCGGGTTTTCTGAAGCTTTCTTT. As protein: CASWGGVNFGFSEAFF.

The chain has TRBV10-2 and TRBJ2-2; TRBD1 aligns across 7 bases. The V gene end was trimmed by 6 bases and the J gene end by 3 bases; junction bases not matched to a gene: 7. Germline CDR1 is WSHSY and CDR2 is SAAADI. The CDR3 totals 15 residues. CDR3 nucleotides: TGCGCCAGCAGCGGGACAGCCCTTCACACCGGGGAGCTGTTTTTT. As protein: CASSGTALHTGELFF.

V and J are TRBV4-1 and TRBJ2-3; no reliable D call. The V gene lost 0 bases and the J gene lost 4 bases, with 11 bases spanning the gap. Germline loops: CDR1 MGHRA, CDR2 YSYEKL. This CDR3 has 15 amino acids. This CDR3 reads CASSQDPPTPDTQYF. CDR3 coding DNA: TGCGCCAGCAGCCAAGACCCCCCTACACCAGATACGCAGTATTTT.

The table lists this clone with a few counts. The chain joins TRBV27 to TRBJ2-7; 7 bases map to TRBD1. CDR3 length: 16 residues. Germline V gene lookup returns CDR1 MNHEY and CDR2 SMNVEV (reference sequence). V was pared by 8 bases and J by 2 bases, with 15 bases of the junction left unmatched. CDR3 in DNA: TGTGCCAGCGGGACGGGCATAACAGACAGGGCCTACGAGCAGTACTTC. It specifies CASGTGITDRAYEQYF.

This rearrangement joins TRBV13 to TRBJ2-1; no clear D gene. Germline-derived CDR1 and CDR2 are PRHDT and FYEKMQ (reference sequence). V lost 1 base and J 11 bases, leaving 12 bases between the germline ends. This CDR3 has 13 amino acids. The CDR3 DNA reads as TGTGCCAGCAGCTTAGTTTCGAGTCGTCAGCAGTTCTTC. It specifies CASSLVSSRQQFF.

This chain connects TRBV15 to TRBJ2-5, with D possibly matching TRBD2 (5 bases). Trimming took off 0 bases at V and 4 bases at J, with 12 bases between the two ends. CDR3 size: 15 residues. From germline, CDR1 is LNHNV and CDR2 YYDKDF (reference sequence). Written as DNA, the CDR3 is TGTGCCACCAGCAGAGAAGGGAGACTGGGAGAGACCCAGTACTTC. Its translation is CATSREGRLGETQYF.

The CDR3 reads CASSPTQGFDEKLFF. The CDR3 nucleotides read TGTGCCAGCAGCCCGACTCAAGGTTTTGACGAAAAACTGTTTTTT. The V gene is TRBV2, the J gene TRBJ1-4; D is uncertain. Germline V gene data show CDR1 as SNHLY and CDR2 as FYNNEI. The CDR3 extends over 15 amino acids. The V gene lost 6 bases and the J gene lost 8 bases, with 19 bases spanning the gap. The variable domain in full, with the rest retrieved from reference TRBV2 and TRBJ1-4, is EPEVTQTPSHQVTQMGQEVILRCVPISNHLYFYWYRQILGQKVEFLVSFYNNEISEKSEIFDDQFSVERPDGSNFTLKIRSTKLEDSAMYFCASSPTQGFDEKLFFGSGTQLSVL.